This T cell receptor (beta chain) was captured by sequencing in a study of blood T cells in healthy people across ages. A second roughly 6 to 11 cycle PCR used barcoded and J-beta primers. One entry per CDR3 protein, called by TCRdb with MiXCR from the 5' RACE reads. Of fewer than 2 million distinct CDR3 sequences in the sample, about two fifths were seen once. The CDR3 extends over 16 amino acids. Unmatched junction bases numbered 9, after V lost 0 bases and J lost 4 bases. Germline-derived CDR1 and CDR2 are LGHNA and YSLEER. Donors ranged from roughly 6 to 90 years old and were healthy Caucasians in Russia.

The sequencing input was blood. This clonotype was sampled from a human donor in good health. J is TRBJ2-7 and V is TRBV4-3, with 7 bases matching TRBD2. CDR3 DNA: TGCGCCAGCAGCCAAGATCTTGGACTAGGCTCTTACGAGCAGTACTTC. It yields the protein CASSQDLGLGSYEQYF.